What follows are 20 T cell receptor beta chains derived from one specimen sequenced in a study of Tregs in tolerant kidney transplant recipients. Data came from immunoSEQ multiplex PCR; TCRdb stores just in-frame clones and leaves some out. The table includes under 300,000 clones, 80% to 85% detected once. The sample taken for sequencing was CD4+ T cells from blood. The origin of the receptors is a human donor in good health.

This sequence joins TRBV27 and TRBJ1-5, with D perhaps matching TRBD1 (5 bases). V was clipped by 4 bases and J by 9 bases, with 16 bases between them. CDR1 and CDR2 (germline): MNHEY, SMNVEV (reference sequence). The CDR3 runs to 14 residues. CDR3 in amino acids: CASSSNHRQTPQHF. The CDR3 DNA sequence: TGTGCCAGCAGTTCAAATCACCGACAGACGCCCCAGCATTTT.

The CDR3: CASSSAGPSNQPQHF. CDR3 bases: TGTGCCAGTAGTTCTGCTGGGCCTAGTAATCAGCCCCAGCATTTT. The chain couples TRBV19 to TRBJ1-5, with unresolved D. Germline V lookup: CDR1 LNHDA, CDR2 SQIVND (reference sequence). This CDR3 contains 15 residues. V was clipped by 5 bases and J by 4 bases, with 15 bases between them.

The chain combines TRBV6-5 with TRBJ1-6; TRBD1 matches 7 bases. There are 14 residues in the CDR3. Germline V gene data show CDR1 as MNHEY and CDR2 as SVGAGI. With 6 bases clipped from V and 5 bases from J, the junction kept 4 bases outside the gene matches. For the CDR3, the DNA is TGTGCCAGCAGCCTGGACAGGAATAATTCACCCCTCCACTTT. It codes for CASSLDRNNSPLHF.

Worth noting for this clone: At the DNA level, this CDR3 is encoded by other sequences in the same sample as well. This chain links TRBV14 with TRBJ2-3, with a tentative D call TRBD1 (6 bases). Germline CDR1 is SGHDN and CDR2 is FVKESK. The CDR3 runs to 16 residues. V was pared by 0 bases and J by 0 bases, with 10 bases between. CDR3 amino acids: CASSQEWGPSTDTQYF. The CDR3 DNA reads TGTGCCAGCAGCCAAGAGTGGGGGCCTAGCACAGATACGCAGTATTTT.

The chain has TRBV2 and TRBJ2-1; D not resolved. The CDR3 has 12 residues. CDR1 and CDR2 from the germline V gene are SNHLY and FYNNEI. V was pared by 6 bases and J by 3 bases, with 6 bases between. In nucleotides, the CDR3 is TGTGCCAGCAGCGTAAGCTACAATGAGCAGTTCTTC. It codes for CASSVSYNEQFF.

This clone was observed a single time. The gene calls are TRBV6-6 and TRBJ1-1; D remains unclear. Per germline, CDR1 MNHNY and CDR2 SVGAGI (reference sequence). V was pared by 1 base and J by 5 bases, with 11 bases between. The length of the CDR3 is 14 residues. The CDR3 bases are TGTGCCAGCAGTTACTTAGCCGCGGGAACTGAAGCTTTCTTT. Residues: CASSYLAAGTEAFF.

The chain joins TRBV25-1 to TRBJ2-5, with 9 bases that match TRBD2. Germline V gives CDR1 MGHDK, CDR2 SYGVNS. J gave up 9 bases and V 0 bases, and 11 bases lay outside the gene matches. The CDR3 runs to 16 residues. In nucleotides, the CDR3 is TGTGCCAGCAGTGAATATGGTAGCGGGAGTATGGGGTCCCAGTACTTC. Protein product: CASSEYGSGSMGSQYF. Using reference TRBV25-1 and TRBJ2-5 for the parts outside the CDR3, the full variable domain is EADIYQTPRYLVIGTGKKITLECSQTMGHDKMYWYQQDPGMELHLIHYSYGVNSTEKGDLSSESTVSRIRTEHFPLTLESARPSHTSQYLCASSEYGSGSMGSQYFGPGTRLLVL.

The CDR3 reads CASSSLGAGRFTEAFF. The CDR3 DNA reads TGTGCCAGCAGCTCCTTGGGGGCGGGGCGTTTTACTGAAGCTTTCTTT. The gene calls are TRBV7-9 and TRBJ1-1, with TRBD1 as a possible D gene (6 bases). CDR3 length: 16 residues. Trimming removed 4 bases from V and 5 bases from J, with 20 bases in between. Germline assignment: CDR1 SEHNR and CDR2 FQNEAQ (reference sequence).

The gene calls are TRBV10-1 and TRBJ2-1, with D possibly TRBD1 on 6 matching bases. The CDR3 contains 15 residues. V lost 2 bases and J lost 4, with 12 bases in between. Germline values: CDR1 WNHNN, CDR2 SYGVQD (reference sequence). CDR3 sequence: CASSERGSPYNEQFF. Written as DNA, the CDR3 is TGCGCCAGCAGTGAGAGGGGGAGCCCGTACAATGAGCAGTTCTTC.

This chain's CDR3 is CASSSRVGNTEAFF. The CDR3 DNA reads as TGCGCCAGCAGCTCAAGGGTCGGGAACACTGAAGCTTTCTTT. The rearrangement joins TRBV5-1 to TRBJ1-1, with D unclear. CDR3 length: 14 residues. V lost 3 bases and J 1 base, leaving 10 bases between the germline ends. In germline, CDR1 is SGHRS, CDR2 YFSETQ.

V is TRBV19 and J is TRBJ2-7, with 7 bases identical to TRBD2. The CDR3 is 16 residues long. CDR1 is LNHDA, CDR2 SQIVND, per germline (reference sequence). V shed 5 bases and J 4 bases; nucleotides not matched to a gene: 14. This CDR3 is CASSPRTSAGGYEQYF. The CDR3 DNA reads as TGTGCCAGTAGTCCCAGGACTTCTGCCGGGGGGTACGAGCAGTACTTC.

The CDR3 region is CASSLVAGGGTGELFF. The CDR3 coding sequence is TGCGCCAGCAGCTTGGTAGCGGGGGGAGGCACCGGGGAGCTGTTTTTT. The V call is TRBV5-1, the J call TRBJ2-2, with 10 nucleotides matching TRBD2. The CDR3 runs to 16 residues. V shed 0 bases, J shed 4 bases, and the junction held 3 bases outside the gene matches. Germline CDR1 SGHRS, CDR2 YFSETQ.

As DNA, the CDR3 is TGTGCCAGCACCGCCCTGGGGACAGGTGACTACGAGCAGTACTTC. This encodes CASTALGTGDYEQYF. V and J are TRBV6-1 and TRBJ2-7; 8 positions agree with TRBD1. CDR1 MNHNS and CDR2 SASEGT come from the germline V gene. Trimming took 7 bases from V and 3 from J; bases not matched to a gene: 11. The CDR3 covers 15 residues.

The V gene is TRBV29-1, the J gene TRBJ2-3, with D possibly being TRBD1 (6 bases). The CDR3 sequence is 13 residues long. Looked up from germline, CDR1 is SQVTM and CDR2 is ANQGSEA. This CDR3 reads CTTLRQGTDTQYF. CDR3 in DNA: TGCACCACGTTGAGACAGGGCACAGATACGCAGTATTTT.

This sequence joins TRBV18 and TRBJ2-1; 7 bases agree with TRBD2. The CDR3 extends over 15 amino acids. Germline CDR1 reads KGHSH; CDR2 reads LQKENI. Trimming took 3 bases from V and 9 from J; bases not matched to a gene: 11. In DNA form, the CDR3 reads TGTGCCAGCTCACCGGGGGAGGGATTTGCAATTGAGCAGTTCTTC. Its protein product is CASSPGEGFAIEQFF.

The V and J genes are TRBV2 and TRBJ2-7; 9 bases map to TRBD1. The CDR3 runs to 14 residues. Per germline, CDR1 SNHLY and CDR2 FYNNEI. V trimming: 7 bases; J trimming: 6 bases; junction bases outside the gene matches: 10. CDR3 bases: TGTGCCAGCACTCCTTCCGGGACAGGGACCGAGCAGTACTTC. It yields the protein CASTPSGTGTEQYF.

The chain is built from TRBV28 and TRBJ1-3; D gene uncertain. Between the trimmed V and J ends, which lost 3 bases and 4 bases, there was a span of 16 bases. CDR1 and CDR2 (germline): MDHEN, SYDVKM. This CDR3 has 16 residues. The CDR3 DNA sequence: TGTGCCAGCAGTTTTATAAGGAGGATGGCAGGAAACACCATATATTTT. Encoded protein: CASSFIRRMAGNTIYF.

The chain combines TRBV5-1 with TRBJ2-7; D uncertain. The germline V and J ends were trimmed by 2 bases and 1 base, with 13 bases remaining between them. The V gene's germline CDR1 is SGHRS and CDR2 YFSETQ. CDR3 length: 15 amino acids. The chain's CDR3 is CASSFERRVSYEQYF. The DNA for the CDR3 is TGCGCCAGCAGCTTCGAACGACGGGTTTCCTACGAGCAGTACTTC.

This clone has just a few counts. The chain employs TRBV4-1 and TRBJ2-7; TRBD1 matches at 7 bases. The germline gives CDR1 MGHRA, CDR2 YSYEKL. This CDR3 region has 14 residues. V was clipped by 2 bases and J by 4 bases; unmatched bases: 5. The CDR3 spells CASSQPGQRYEQYF. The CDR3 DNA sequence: TGCGCCAGCAGCCAACCGGGACAGAGATACGAGCAGTACTTC.

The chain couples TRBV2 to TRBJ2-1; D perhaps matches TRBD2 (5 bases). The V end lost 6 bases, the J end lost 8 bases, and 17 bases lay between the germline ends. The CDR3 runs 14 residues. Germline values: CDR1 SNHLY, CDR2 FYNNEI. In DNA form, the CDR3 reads TGTGCCAGCAGCGAGGCCCTAGCATCGGATGAGCAGTTCTTC. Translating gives CASSEALASDEQFF.